At least ten counts were recorded for the clone carrying this T cell receptor beta chain. Its specificity is not known. Each CDR3 protein gets one entry after TCRdb re-called the reads with MiXCR. The data show about 400,000 distinct CDR3 sequences, with roughly a third seen just once and about 14% held by the top ten. The entry originates in a study of T cell repertoires in cytomegalovirus infection. Whole-study context: Recently identified HLA-C-restricted CMV epitopes were used, and well-studied HLA-B-restricted CMV epitopes were used as well. CMV infection plus the matching HLA type was flagged by public TCR beta signatures. Whole-study findings and limits: The cumulative frequency of public TCR beta families identified carriers of CMV plus the relevant HLA.

The germline gives CDR1 MDHEN, CDR2 SYDVKM. V dropped 3 bases and J dropped 5 bases, with 29 bases sitting between them. CDR3 size: 20 residues. Sample: cultured PBMCs, taken from culture after CMV antigen stimulation. This TCR derives from a human donor in good health (CMV status not recorded). Some clones in this sample may be carry-over from other donors' samples. The V gene is TRBV28, the J gene TRBJ1-5; maybe TRBD1 (6 bases). The CDR3 sequence: CASSLPGEEPPTAGYQPQHF. As DNA, the CDR3 is TGTGCCAGCAGTTTGCCAGGGGAGGAACCACCCACAGCAGGTTATCAGCCCCAGCATTTT. Using reference TRBV28 and TRBJ1-5 for the parts outside the CDR3, the full variable domain is DVKVTQSSRYLVKRTGEKVFLECVQDMDHENMFWYRQDPGLGLRLIYFSYDVKMKEKGDIPEGYSVSREKKERFSLILESASTNQTSMYLCASSLPGEEPPTAGYQPQHFGDGTRLSIL.